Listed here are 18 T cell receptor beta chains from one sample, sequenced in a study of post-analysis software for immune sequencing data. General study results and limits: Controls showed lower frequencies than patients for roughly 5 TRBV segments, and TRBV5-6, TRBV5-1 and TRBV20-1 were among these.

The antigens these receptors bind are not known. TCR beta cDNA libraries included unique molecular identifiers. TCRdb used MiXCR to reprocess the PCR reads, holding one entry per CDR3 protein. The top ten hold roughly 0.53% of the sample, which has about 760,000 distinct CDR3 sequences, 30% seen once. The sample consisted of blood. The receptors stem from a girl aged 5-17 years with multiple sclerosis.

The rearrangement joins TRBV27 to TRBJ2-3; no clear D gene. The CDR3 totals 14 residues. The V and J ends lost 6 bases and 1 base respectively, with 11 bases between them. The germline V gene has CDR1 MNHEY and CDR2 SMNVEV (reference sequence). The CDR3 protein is CASSRISRTDTQYF. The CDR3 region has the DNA TGTGCCAGCAGCCGAATTTCCCGCACAGATACGCAGTATTTT.

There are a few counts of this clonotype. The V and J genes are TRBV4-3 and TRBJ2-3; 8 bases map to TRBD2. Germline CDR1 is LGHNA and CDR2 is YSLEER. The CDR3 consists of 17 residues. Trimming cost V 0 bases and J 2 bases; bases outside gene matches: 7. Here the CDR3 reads CASSQDLAGGPTDTQYF. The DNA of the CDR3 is TGCGCCAGCAGCCAAGATCTGGCGGGAGGCCCCACAGATACGCAGTATTTT.

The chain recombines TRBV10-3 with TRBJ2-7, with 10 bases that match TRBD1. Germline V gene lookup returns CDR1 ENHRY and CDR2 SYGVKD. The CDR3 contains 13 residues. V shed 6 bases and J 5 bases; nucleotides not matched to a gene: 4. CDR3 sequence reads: CAIREDRGDEQYF. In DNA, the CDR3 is TGTGCCATCAGAGAGGACAGGGGGGACGAGCAGTACTTC.

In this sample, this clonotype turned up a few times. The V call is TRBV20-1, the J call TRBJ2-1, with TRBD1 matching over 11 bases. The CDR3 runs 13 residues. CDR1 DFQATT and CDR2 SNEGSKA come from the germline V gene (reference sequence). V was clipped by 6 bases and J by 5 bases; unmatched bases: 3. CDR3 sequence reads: CSARDRGDNEQFF. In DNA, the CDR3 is TGCAGTGCCCGGGACAGGGGGGACAATGAGCAGTTCTTC.

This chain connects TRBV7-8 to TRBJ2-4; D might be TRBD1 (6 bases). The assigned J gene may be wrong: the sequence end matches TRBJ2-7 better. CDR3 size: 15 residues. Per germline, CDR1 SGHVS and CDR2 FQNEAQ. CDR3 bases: TGTGCCAGCAGCCCATTAACAGGGATCCTCTACGAGCAGTACTTC. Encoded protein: CASSPLTGILYEQYF.

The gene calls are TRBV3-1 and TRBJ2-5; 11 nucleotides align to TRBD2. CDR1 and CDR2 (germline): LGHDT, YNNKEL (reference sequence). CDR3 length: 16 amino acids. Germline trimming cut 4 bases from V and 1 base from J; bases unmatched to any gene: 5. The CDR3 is CASSLGTSGAQETQYF. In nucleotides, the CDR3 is TGTGCCAGCAGCCTCGGGACTAGCGGAGCCCAAGAGACCCAGTACTTC.

The CDR3 reads CSAFTGGWSYNEQFF. CDR3 in DNA: TGCAGTGCGTTTACAGGGGGTTGGTCCTACAATGAGCAGTTCTTC. The chain combines TRBV20-1 with TRBJ2-1; TRBD1 matches 8 bases. The ends lost 6 bases at V and 1 base at J; junction bases unmatched: 8. Germline-derived CDR1 and CDR2 are DFQATT and SNEGSKA (reference sequence). The CDR3 sequence is 15 residues long.

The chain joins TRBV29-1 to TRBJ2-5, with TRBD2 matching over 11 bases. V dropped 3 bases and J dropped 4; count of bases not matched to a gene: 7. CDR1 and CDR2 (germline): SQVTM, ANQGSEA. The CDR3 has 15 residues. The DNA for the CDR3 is TGCAGCGTTGACAGTAGCGGGAGGGCCGGAGAGACCCAGTACTTC. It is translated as CSVDSSGRAGETQYF.

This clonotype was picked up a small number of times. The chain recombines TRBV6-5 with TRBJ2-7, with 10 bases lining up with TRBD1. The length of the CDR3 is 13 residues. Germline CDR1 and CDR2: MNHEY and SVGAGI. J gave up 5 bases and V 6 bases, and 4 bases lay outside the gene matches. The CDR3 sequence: CASSRGTGDEQYF. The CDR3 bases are TGTGCCAGCAGCAGGGGGACAGGGGACGAGCAGTACTTC.

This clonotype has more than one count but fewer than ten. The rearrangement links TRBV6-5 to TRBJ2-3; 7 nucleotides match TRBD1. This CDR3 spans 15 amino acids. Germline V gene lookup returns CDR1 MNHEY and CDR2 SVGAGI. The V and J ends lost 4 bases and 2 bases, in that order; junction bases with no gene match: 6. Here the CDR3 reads CASSLQGPHTDTQYF. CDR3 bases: TGTGCCAGCAGTTTACAGGGGCCCCACACAGATACGCAGTATTTT.

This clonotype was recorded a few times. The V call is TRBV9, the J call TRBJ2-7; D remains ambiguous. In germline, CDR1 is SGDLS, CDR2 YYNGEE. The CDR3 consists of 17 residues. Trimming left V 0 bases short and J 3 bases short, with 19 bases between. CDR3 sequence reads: CASSVDSVAGAIYEQYF. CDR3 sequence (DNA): TGTGCCAGCAGCGTAGATTCCGTGGCAGGCGCTATCTACGAGCAGTACTTC.

The CDR3 sequence is CASSALVGQGDTGELFF. CDR3 sequence (DNA): TGTGCCAGCAGTGCCCTTGTGGGACAGGGGGACACCGGGGAGCTGTTTTTT. The rearrangement joins TRBV2 to TRBJ2-2, with 11 positions matching TRBD1. CDR3 size: 17 residues. The V gene end was trimmed by 4 bases and the J gene end by 3 bases; junction bases not matched to a gene: 7. Germline values: CDR1 SNHLY, CDR2 FYNNEI.

The CDR3 region is CSVEDNREGRYTIYF. Here the CDR3 DNA reads TGCAGCGTTGAAGACAACAGGGAAGGGCGGTACACCATATATTTT. The chain uses TRBV29-1 and TRBJ1-3; possible D gene TRBD1, 6 bases. CDR3 length: 15 residues. V dropped 0 bases and J dropped 8 bases, with 17 bases sitting between them. Germline CDR1 and CDR2: SQVTM and ANQGSEA.

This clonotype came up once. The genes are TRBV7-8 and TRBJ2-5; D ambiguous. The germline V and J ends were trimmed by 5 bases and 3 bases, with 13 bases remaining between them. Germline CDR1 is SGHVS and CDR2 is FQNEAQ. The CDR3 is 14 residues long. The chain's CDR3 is CASSPGVEKETQYF. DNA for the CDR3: TGTGCCAGCAGCCCTGGCGTAGAAAAAGAGACCCAGTACTTC.

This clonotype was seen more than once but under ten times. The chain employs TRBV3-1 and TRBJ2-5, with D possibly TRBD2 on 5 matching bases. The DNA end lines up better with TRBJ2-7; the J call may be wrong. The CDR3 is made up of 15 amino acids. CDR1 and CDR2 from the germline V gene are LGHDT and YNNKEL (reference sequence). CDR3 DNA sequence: TGTGCCAGCAGCCCCCTTCTGGCGTCTCGGGGCGAGCAGTACTTC. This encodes CASSPLLASRGEQYF.

This CDR3 is CSVLGEFGYGYTF. The CDR3 DNA reads TGCAGCGTCCTTGGGGAGTTCGGCTATGGCTACACCTTC. The rearrangement uses TRBV29-1 and TRBJ1-2; D is undetermined. Germline V gives CDR1 SQVTM, CDR2 ANQGSEA. The CDR3 extends over 13 amino acids. With 6 bases removed from V and 4 bases from J, the gap between germline ends came to 15 bases.

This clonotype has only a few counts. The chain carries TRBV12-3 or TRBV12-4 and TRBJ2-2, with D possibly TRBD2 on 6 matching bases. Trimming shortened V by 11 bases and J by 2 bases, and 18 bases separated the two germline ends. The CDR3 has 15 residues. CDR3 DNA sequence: TGTGCCGGAATAAAGGACGGGGGAAACACCGGGGAGCTGTTTTTT. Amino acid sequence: CAGIKDGGNTGELFF.

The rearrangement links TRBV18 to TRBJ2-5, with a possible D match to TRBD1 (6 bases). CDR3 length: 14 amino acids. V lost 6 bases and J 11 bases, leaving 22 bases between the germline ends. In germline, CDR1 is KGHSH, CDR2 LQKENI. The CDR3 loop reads CASSPSFRGWEQYF. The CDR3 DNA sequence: TGTGCCAGCTCCCCATCCTTCAGGGGATGGGAGCAGTACTTC.